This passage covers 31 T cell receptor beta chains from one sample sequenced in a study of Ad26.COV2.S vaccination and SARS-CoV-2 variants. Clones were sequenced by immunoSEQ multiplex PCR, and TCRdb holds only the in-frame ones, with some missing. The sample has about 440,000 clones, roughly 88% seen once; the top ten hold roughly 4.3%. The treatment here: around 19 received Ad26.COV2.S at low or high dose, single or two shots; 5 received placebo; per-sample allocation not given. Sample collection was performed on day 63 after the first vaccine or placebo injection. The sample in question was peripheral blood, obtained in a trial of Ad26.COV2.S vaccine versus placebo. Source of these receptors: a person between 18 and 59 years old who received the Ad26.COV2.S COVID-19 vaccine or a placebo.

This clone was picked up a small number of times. The CDR3 is CASSFRPSTDTQYF. For the CDR3, the DNA is TGTGCCAGCAGCTTCCGACCTTCCACAGATACGCAGTATTTT. The V and J genes are TRBV5-6 and TRBJ2-3; D is uncertain. Trimming left V 2 bases short and J 2 bases short, with 9 bases between. The CDR3 is 14 residues long. Germline loops: CDR1 SGHDT, CDR2 YYEEEE.

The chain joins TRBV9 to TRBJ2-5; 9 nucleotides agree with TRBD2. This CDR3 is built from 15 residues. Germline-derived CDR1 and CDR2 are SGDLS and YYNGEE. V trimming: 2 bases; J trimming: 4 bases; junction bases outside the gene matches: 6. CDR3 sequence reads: CASSVSGGRGETQYF. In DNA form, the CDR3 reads TGTGCCAGCAGCGTCAGTGGCGGGAGGGGAGAGACCCAGTACTTC.

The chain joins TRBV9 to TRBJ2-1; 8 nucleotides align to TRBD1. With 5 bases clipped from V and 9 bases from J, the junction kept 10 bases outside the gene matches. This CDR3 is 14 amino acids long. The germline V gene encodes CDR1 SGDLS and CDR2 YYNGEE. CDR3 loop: CASRGTGGSGEQFF. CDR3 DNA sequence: TGTGCCAGCAGAGGAACAGGGGGATCGGGTGAGCAGTTCTTC.

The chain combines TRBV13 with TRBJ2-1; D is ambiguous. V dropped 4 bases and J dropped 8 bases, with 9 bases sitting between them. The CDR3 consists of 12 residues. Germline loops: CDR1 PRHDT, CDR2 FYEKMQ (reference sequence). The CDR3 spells CASSSEEDEQFF. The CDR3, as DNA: TGTGCCAGCAGCTCCGAAGAGGATGAGCAGTTCTTC. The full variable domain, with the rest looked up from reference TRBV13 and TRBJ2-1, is AAGVIQSPRHLIKEKRETATLKCYPIPRHDTVYWYQQGPGQDPQFLISFYEKMQSDKGSIPDRFSAQQFSDYHSELNMSSLELGDSALYFCASSSEEDEQFFGPGTRLTVL.

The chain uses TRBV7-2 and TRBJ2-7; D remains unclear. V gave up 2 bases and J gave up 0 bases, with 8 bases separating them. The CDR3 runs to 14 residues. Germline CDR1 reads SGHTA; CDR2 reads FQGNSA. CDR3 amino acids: CASSLNVYSYEQYF. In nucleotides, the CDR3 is TGTGCCAGCAGCTTAAATGTCTACTCCTACGAGCAGTACTTC.

The CDR3 is CASSQRQLDVKQYF. DNA of the CDR3: TGCGCCAGCAGCCAACGGCAACTAGATGTCAAGCAGTACTTC. V usage is TRBV4-1 and J usage is TRBJ2-7; a possible D gene is TRBD2 (5 bases). V lost 2 bases to trimming and J lost 8 bases, with 16 bases between them. This CDR3 comprises 14 residues. CDR1 and CDR2 from the germline V gene are MGHRA and YSYEKL.

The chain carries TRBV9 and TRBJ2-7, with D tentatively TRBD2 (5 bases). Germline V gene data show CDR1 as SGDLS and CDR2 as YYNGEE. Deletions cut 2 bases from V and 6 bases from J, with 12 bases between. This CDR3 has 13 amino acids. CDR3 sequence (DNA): TGTGCCAGCAGCGTGGCGGCTAGCTCCGAGCAGTACTTC. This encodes CASSVAASSEQYF.

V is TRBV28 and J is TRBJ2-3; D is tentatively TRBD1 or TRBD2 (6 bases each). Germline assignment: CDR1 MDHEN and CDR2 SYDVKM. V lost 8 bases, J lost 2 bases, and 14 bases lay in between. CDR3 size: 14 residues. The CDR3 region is CASEGGTFTDTQYF. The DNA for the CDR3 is TGTGCCAGCGAGGGGGGTACTTTCACAGATACGCAGTATTTT. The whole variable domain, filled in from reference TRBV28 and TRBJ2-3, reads DVKVTQSSRYLVKRTGEKVFLECVQDMDHENMFWYRQDPGLGLRLIYFSYDVKMKEKGDIPEGYSVSREKKERFSLILESASTNQTSMYLCASEGGTFTDTQYFGPGTRLTVL.

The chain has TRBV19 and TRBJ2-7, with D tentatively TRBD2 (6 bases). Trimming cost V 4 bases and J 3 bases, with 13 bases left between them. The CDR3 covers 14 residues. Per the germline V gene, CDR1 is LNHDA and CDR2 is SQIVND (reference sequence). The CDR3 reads CASSTRRGNYEQYF. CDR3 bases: TGTGCCAGTAGTACGCGGAGGGGCAACTACGAGCAGTACTTC.

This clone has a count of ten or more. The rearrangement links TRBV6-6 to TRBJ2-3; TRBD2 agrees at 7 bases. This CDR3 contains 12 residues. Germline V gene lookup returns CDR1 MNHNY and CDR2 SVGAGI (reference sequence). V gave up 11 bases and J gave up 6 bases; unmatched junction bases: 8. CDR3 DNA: TGTGCCCGGAAGGGAGGGACGGATACGCAGTATTTT. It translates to CARKGGTDTQYF.

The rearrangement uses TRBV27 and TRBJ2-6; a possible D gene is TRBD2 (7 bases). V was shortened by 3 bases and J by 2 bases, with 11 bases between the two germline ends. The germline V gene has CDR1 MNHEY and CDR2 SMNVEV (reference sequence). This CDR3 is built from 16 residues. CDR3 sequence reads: CASSLGGGTGANVLTF. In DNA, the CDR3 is TGTGCCAGCAGTTTGGGAGGGGGGACTGGGGCCAACGTCCTGACTTTC. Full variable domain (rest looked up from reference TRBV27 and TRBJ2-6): EAQVTQNPRYLITVTGKKLTVTCSQNMNHEYMSWYRQDPGLGLRQIYYSMNVEVTDKGDVPEGYKVSRKEKRNFPLILESPSPNQTSLYFCASSLGGGTGANVLTFGAGSRLTVL.

CDR3 sequence (DNA): TGTGCCACCAGTGATATCTCCTCTAGCACAGATACGCAGTATTTT. Translating it yields CATSDISSSTDTQYF. V and J are TRBV24-1 and TRBJ2-3; no definite D call. Trimming cost V 3 bases and J 0 bases, with 9 bases left between them. The CDR3 spans 15 residues. Germline V gene sequence: CDR1 KGHDR, CDR2 SFDVKD.

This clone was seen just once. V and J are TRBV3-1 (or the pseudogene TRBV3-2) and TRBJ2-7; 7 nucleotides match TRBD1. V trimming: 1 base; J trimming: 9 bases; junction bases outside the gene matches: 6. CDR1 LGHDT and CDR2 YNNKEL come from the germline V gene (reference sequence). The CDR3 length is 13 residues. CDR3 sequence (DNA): TGTGCCAGCAGCCAAGGACAGGGTAAATGGCAGTACTTC. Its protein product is CASSQGQGKWQYF.

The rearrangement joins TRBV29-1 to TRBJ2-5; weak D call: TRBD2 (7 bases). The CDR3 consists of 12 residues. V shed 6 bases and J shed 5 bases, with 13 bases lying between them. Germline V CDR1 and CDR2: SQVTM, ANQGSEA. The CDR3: CSVPRGAETQYF. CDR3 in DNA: TGCAGCGTCCCCCGGGGGGCTGAGACCCAGTACTTC.

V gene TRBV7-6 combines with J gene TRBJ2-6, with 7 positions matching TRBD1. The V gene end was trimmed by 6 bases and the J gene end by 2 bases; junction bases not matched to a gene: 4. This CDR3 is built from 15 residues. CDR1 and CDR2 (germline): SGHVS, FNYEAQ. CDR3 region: CASRSGQTGANVLTF. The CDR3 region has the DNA TGTGCCAGCAGATCGGGACAGACTGGGGCCAACGTCCTGACTTTC.

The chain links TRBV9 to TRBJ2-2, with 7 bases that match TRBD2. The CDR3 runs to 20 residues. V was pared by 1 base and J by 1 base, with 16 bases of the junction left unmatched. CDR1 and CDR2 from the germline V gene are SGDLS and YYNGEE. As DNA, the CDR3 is TGTGCCAGCAGCGTATCGGAGATCGGTTTGACGGGAGGGAACACCGGGGAGCTGTTTTTT. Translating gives CASSVSEIGLTGGNTGELFF.

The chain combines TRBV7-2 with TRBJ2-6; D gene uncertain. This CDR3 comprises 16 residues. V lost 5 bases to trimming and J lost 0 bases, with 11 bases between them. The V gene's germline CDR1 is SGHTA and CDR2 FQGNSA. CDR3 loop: CASSLVAISGANVLTF. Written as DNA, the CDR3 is TGTGCCAGCAGCCTAGTGGCGATCTCTGGGGCCAACGTCCTGACTTTC.

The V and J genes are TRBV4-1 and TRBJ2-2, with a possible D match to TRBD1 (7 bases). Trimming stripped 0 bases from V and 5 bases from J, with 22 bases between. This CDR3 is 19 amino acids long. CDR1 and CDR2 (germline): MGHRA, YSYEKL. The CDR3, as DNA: TGCGCCAGCAGCCAAGAAGACGGAGGGGGCCTCCGAAGGACCGGGGAGCTGTTTTTT. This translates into CASSQEDGGGLRRTGELFF.

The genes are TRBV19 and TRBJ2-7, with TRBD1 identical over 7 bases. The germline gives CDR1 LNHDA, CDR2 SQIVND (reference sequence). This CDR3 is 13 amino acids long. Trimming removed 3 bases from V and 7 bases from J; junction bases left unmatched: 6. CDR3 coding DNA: TGTGCCAGTAGTATTGACAGGGTAGGGGAGCAGTACTTC. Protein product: CASSIDRVGEQYF.

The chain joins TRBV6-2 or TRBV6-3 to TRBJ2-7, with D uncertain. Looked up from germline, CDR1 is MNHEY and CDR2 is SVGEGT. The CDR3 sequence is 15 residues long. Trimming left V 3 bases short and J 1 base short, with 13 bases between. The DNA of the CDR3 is TGTGCCAGCAGTTATATTGGGTTGGGGTCCTACGAGCAGTACTTC. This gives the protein CASSYIGLGSYEQYF.

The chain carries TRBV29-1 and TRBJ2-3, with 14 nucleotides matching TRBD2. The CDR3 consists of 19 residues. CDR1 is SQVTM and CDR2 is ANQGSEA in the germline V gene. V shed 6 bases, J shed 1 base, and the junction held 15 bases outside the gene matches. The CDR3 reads CSVAGTSGRIGLGTDTQYF. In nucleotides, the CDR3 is TGCAGCGTCGCAGGGACTAGCGGGAGAATTGGATTGGGCACAGATACGCAGTATTTT.

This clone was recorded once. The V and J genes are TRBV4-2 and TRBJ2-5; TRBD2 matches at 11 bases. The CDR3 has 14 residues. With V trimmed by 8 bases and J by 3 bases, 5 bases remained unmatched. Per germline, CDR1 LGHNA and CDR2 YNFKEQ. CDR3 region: CASGASGRKETQYF. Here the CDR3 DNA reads TGTGCCAGCGGGGCTAGCGGGAGGAAAGAGACCCAGTACTTC.

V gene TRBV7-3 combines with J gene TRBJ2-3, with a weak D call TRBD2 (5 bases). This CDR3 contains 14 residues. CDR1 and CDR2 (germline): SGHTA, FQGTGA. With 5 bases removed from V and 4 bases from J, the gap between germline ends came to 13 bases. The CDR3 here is CASSQDLNSDTQYF. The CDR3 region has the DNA TGTGCCAGCAGCCAGGACTTAAACTCAGATACGCAGTATTTT. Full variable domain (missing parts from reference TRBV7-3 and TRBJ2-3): GAGVSQTPSNKVTEKGKYVELRCDPISGHTALYWYRQSLGQGPEFLIYFQGTGAADDSGLPNDRFFAVRPEGSVSTLKIQRTERGDSAVYLCASSQDLNSDTQYFGPGTRLTVL.

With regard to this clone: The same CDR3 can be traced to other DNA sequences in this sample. CDR3 sequence reads: CASSLGPTNYEQYF. The DNA of the CDR3 is TGTGCCAGCAGCTTGGGGCCGACGAATTACGAGCAGTACTTC. V usage is TRBV5-6 and J usage is TRBJ2-7; the D is unclear. The CDR3 sequence is 14 residues long. Deletions cut 0 bases from V and 4 bases from J, with 11 bases between. Germline V CDR1 and CDR2: SGHDT, YYEEEE.

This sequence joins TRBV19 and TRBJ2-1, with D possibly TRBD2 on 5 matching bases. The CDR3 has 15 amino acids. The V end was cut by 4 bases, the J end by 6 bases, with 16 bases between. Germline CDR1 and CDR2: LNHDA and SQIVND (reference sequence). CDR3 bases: TGTGCCAGTAGTAAAGACTATAGTCGGGCCAATGAGCAGTTCTTC. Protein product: CASSKDYSRANEQFF.

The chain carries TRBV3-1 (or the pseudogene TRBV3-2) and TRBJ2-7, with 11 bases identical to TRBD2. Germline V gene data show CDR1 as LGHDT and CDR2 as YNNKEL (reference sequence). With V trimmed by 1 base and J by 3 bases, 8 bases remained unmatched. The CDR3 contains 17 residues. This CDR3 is CASSQVGRLAGGYEQYF. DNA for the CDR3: TGTGCCAGCAGCCAAGTTGGCAGGCTAGCGGGAGGCTACGAGCAGTACTTC.

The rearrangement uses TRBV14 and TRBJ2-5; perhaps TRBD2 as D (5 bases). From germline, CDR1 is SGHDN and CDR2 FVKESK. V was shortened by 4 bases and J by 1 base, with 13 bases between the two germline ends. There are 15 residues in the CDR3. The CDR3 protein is CASSRSAGGQETQYF. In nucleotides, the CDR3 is TGTGCCAGCAGCCGGTCGGCGGGCGGCCAAGAGACCCAGTACTTC.

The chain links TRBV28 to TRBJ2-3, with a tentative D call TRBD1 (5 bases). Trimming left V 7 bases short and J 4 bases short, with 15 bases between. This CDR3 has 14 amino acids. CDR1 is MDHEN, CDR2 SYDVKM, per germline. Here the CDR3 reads CASTRQGAADTQYF. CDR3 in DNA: TGTGCCAGCACCAGACAAGGGGCCGCAGATACGCAGTATTTT.

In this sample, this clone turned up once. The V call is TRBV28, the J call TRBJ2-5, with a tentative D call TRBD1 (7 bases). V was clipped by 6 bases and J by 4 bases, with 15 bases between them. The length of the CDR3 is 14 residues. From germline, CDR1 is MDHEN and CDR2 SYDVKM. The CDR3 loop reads CASRPSGGGETQYF. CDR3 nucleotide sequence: TGTGCCAGCAGACCGTCAGGGGGAGGAGAGACCCAGTACTTC.

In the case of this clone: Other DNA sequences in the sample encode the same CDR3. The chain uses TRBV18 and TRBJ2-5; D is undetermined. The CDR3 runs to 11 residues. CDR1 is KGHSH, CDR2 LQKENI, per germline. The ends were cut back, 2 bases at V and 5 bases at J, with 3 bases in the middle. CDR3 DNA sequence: TGTGCCAGCTCACCATCCGAGACCCAGTACTTC. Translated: CASSPSETQYF.

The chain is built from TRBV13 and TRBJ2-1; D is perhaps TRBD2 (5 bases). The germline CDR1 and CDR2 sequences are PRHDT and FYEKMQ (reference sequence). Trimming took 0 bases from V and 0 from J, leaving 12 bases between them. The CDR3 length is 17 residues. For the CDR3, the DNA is TGTGCCAGCAGCTTAGGGAGGGTACTCCACTCCTACAATGAGCAGTTCTTC. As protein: CASSLGRVLHSYNEQFF.